This TCR beta chain emerged from a study of control samples from healthy donors and cancer patients. The repertoire was sequenced with immunoSEQ multiplex PCR; TCRdb's copy has only in-frame clones and lacks some. The sample holds 63,000 or so clones, approximately 80% seen once. CDR1 and CDR2 from the germline V gene are LGHNA and YSLEER. Trimming took 0 bases from V and 4 from J, leaving 11 bases between them. The CDR3 has 15 amino acids. This chain links TRBV4-3 with TRBJ2-3; the D gene is possibly TRBD2 (5 bases). The receptor's source is a middle-aged man in good health. The sequenced sample consisted of blood. CDR3 in amino acids: CASSQDGSTADTQYF. In nucleotides, the CDR3 is TGCGCCAGCAGCCAAGATGGGAGTACGGCAGATACGCAGTATTTT.